The rows below give T cell receptor beta chains drawn from one sample of a study of beta chain features in type 1 diabetes. Using immunoSEQ multiplex PCR, the repertoire was profiled, and TCRdb retains in-frame clones only, with some absent. The sample includes over 150,000 clones, around 7.9% of them seen just once. Sequenced sample: central memory CD4+ T cells from blood. These TCRs come from a man younger than 35 with type 1 diabetes. Both conserved end residues are part of each CDR3. Each record gives: D gene, clone size, J gene, V gene, CDR3 protein, CDR3 DNA. D genes are given only for firm matches. Expanded clones get a size class; other rows say once, few or many, or leave the size out.

NA | few | TRBJ1-5 | TRBV2 | CASSAGRDQPQHF | TGTGCCAGCAGTGCGGGGAGAGATCAGCCCCAGCATTTT
NA | NA | TRBJ1-2 | TRBV27 | CASSFYRDYGYTF | TGTGCCAGCAGTTTCTACAGGGACTATGGCTACACCTTC
TRBD2 | NA | TRBJ2-7 | TRBV4-3 | CASSQQRGAYEQYF | TGCGCCAGCAGCCAACAGCGGGGGGCCTACGAGCAGTACTTC
NA | many | TRBJ2-7 | TRBV28 | CASSFGDEQYF | TGTGCCAGCAGTTTTGGAGACGAGCAGTACTTC
NA | few | TRBJ2-7 | TRBV5-6 | CASSLRQGNFYEQYF | TGTGCCAGCAGCTTGAGGCAGGGGAACTTCTACGAGCAGTACTTC
TRBD2 | few | TRBJ2-3 | TRBV23-1 | CASSQASGSTDTQYF | TGCGCCAGCAGTCAAGCTAGCGGGAGCACAGATACGCAGTATTTT
TRBD2 | NA | TRBJ2-1 | TRBV5-4 | CASSQDGAGSSYNEQFF | TGTGCCAGCAGCCAAGACGGAGCGGGGAGCTCCTACAATGAGCAGTTCTTC
NA | few | TRBJ1-1 | TRBV7-9 | CASSLDFSADEAFF | TGTGCCAGCAGCTTAGACTTCTCTGCGGATGAAGCTTTCTTT
NA | NA | TRBJ2-7 | TRBV7-2 | CASSFTSLADYEQYF | TGTGCCAGCAGCTTCACCTCGCTAGCAGACTACGAGCAGTACTTC
NA | few | TRBJ2-7 | TRBV30 | CAVRDNSYEQYF | TGTGCCGTCCGGGACAACTCCTACGAGCAGTACTTC
NA | NA | TRBJ2-7 | TRBV7-8 | CASSLAQSGEQYF | TGTGCCAGCAGCTTAGCGCAATCCGGGGAACAGTACTTC
NA | NA | TRBJ2-7 | TRBV20-1 | CSASRVEQYF | TGCAGTGCTAGTCGGGTCGAGCAGTACTTC